This T cell receptor beta chain was obtained from a study of cytomegalovirus exposure and HLA in healthy donors. For this clone: Its target is unknown.

PCR involved 60 Vbeta and 13 Jbeta primers. Sequencing used immunoSEQ multiplex PCR; TCRdb keeps in-frame clones, though not all of them. This sample has about 130,000 clones, with 75% to 85% found just once. Study-wide results and caveats: Excluded were some V segments that proved indistinguishable, including TRBV6-2 and TRBV6-3. Over 15,000 TCR beta sequences were associated with HLA alleles at 0.05 false discovery rate in a later analysis. The investigators catalogued some 150 TCR beta chains as cytomegalovirus-associated. A previous analysis found most TCR beta V segments productive roughly 87% or roughly 30% of the time.

The CDR3 contains 14 residues. Germline V gene sequence: CDR1 MNHEY, CDR2 SVGAGI. Trimming cost V 6 bases and J 2 bases; bases outside gene matches: 6. The rearrangement joins TRBV6-5 to TRBJ1-1, with 7 nucleotides matching TRBD1. The source is a young man in good health and CMV-seropositive. The sequencing input was PBMCs. Here the CDR3 reads CASSPGTVNTEAFF. The CDR3 DNA reads TGTGCCAGCAGCCCCGGGACAGTCAACACTGAAGCTTTCTTT.